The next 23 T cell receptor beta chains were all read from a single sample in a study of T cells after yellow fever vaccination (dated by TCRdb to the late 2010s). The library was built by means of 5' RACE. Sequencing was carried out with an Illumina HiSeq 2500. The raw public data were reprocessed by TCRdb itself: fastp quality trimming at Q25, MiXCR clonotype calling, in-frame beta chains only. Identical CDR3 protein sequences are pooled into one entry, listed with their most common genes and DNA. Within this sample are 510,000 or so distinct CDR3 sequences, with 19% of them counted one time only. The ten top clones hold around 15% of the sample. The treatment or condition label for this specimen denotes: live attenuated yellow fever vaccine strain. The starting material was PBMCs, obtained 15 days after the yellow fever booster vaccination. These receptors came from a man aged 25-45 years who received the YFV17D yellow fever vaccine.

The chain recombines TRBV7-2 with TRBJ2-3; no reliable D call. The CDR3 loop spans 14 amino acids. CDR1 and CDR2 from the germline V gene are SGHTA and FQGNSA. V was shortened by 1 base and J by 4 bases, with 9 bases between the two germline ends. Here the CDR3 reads CASSLGLNADTQYF. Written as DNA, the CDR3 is TGTGCCAGCAGCTTAGGGCTAAACGCAGATACGCAGTATTTT.

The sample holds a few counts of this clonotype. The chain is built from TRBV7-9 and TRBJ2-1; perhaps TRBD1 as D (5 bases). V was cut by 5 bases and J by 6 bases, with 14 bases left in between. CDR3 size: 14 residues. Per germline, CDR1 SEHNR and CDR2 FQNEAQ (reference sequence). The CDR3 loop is CASSPPGNPNEQFF. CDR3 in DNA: TGTGCCAGCAGCCCCCCAGGGAACCCCAATGAGCAGTTCTTC. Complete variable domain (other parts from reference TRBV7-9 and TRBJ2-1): DTGVSQNPRHKITKRGQNVTFRCDPISEHNRLYWYRQTLGQGPEFLTYFQNEAQLEKSRLLSDRFSAERPKGSFSTLEIQRTEQGDSAMYLCASSPPGNPNEQFFGPGTRLTVL.

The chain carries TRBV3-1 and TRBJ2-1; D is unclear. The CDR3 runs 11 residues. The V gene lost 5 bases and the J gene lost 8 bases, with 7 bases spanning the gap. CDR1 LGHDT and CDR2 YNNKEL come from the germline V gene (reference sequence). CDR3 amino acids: CASSFLHEQFF. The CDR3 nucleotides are TGTGCCAGCAGCTTCCTCCATGAGCAGTTCTTC.

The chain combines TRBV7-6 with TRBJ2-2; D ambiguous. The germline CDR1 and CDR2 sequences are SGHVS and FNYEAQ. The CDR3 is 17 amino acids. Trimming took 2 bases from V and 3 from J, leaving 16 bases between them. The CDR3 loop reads CASSLIQRPLDTGELFF. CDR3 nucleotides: TGTGCCAGCAGCTTAATCCAAAGACCACTGGACACCGGGGAGCTGTTTTTT.

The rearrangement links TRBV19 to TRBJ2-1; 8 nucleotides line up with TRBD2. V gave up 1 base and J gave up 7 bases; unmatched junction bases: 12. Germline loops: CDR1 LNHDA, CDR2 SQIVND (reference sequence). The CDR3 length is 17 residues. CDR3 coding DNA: TGTGCCAGTAGTATAGTGTCCAGCGGGAGCGTACCAAATGAGCAGTTCTTC. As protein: CASSIVSSGSVPNEQFF.

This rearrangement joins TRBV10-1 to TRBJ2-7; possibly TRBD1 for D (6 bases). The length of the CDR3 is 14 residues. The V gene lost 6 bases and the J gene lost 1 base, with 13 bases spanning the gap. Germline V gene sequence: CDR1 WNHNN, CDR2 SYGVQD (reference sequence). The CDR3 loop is CASSMTGDSYEQYF. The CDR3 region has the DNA TGCGCCAGCAGCATGACAGGCGATTCCTACGAGCAGTACTTC.

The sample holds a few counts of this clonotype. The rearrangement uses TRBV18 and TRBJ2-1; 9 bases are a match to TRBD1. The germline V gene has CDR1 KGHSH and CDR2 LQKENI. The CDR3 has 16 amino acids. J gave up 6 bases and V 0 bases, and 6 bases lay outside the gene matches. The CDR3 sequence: CASSPPGTGLFNEQFF. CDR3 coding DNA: TGTGCCAGCTCACCACCCGGGACAGGGTTATTCAATGAGCAGTTCTTC.

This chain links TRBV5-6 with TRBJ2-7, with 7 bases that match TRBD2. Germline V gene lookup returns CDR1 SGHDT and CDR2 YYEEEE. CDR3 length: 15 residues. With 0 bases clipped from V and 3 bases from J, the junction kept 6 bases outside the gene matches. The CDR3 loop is CASSLAGGLYYEQYF. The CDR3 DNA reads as TGTGCCAGCAGCTTGGCCGGGGGACTATACTACGAGCAGTACTTC.

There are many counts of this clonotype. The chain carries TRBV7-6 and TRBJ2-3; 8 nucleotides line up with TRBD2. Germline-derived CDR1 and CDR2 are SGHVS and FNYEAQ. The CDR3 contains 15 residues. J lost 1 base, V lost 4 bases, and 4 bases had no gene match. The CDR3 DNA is TGTGCCAGCAGCTCCCTAGCGGGTGGCACAGATACGCAGTATTTT. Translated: CASSSLAGGTDTQYF. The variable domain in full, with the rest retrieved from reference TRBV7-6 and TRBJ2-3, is GAGVSQSPRYKVTKRGQDVALRCDPISGHVSLYWYRQALGQGPEFLTYFNYEAQQDKSGLPNDRFSAERPEGSISTLTIQRTEQRDSAMYRCASSSLAGGTDTQYFGPGTRLTVL.

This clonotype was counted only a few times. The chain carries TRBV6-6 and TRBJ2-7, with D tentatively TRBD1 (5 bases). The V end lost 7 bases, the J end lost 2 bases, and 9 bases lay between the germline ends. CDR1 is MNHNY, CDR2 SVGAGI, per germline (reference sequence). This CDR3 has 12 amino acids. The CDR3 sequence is CASTGHTYEQYF. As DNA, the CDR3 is TGTGCCAGCACCGGACACACCTACGAGCAGTACTTC.

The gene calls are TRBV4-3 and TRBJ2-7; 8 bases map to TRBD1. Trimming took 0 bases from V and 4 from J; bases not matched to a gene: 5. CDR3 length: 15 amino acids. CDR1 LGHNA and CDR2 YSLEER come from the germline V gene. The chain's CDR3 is CASSQERQGYYEQYF. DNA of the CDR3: TGCGCCAGCAGCCAAGAACGACAGGGGTATTACGAGCAGTACTTC.

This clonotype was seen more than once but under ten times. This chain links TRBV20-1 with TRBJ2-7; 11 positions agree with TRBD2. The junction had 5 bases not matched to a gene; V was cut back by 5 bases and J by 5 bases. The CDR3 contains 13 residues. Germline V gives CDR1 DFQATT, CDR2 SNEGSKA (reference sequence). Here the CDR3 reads CSACSGRADEQYF. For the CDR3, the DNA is TGCAGTGCTTGTAGCGGGAGGGCCGACGAGCAGTACTTC.

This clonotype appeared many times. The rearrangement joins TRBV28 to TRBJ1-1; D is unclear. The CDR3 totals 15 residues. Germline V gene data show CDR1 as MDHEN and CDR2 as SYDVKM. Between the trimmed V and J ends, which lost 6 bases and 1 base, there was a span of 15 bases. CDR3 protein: CASRAQWRSNTEAFF. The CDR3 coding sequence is TGTGCCAGCAGGGCTCAGTGGAGGTCGAACACTGAAGCTTTCTTT. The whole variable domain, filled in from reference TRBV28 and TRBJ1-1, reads DVKVTQSSRYLVKRTGEKVFLECVQDMDHENMFWYRQDPGLGLRLIYFSYDVKMKEKGDIPEGYSVSREKKERFSLILESASTNQTSMYLCASRAQWRSNTEAFFGQGTRLTVV.

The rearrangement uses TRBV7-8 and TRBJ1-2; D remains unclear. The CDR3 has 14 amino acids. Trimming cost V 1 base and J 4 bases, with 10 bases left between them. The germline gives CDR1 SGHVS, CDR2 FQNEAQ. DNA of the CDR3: TGTGCCAGCAGCTTAGTTGAAAAAGCCTATGGCTACACCTTC. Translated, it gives CASSLVEKAYGYTF.

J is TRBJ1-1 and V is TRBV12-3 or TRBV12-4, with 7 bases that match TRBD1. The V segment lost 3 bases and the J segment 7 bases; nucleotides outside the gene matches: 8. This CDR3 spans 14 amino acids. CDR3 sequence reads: CASSFVRGGNEAFF. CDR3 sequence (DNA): TGTGCCAGCAGTTTTGTCCGAGGGGGCAATGAAGCTTTCTTT.

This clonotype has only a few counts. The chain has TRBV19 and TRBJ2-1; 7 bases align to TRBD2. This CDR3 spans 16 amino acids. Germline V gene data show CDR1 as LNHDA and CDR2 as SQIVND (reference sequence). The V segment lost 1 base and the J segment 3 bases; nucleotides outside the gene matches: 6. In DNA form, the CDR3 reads TGTGCCAGTAGTATAGCGGGCCAGCGGGGCTACAATGAGCAGTTCTTC. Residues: CASSIAGQRGYNEQFF.

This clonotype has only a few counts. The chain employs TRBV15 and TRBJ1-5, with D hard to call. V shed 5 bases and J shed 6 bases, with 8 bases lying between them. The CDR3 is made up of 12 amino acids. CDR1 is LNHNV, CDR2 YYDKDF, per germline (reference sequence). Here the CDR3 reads CATSESVQPQHF. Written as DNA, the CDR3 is TGTGCCACCAGCGAGAGTGTTCAGCCCCAGCATTTT.

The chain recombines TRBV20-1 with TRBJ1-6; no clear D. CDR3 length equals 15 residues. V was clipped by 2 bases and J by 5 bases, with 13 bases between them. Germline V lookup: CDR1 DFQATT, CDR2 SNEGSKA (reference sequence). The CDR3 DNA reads TGCAGTGCTAGAAACGGCGGGAACAATAATTCACCCCTCCACTTT. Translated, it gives CSARNGGNNNSPLHF.

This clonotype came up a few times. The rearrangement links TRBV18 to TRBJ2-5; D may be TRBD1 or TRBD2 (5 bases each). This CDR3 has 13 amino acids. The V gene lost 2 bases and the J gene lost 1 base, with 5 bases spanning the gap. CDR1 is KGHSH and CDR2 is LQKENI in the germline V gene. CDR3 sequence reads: CASSPGGQETQYF. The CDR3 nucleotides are TGTGCCAGCTCACCAGGGGGCCAAGAGACCCAGTACTTC.

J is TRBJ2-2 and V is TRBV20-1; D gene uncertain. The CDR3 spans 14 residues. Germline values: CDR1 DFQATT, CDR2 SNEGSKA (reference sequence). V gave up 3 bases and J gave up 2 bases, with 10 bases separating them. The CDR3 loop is CSARVDLNTGELFF. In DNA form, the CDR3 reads TGCAGTGCTAGGGTGGACCTAAACACCGGGGAGCTGTTTTTT.

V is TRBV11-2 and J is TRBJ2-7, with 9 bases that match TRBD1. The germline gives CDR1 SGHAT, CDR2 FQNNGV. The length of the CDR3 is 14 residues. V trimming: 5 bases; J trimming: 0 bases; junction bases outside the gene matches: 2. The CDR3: CASSGTGHSYEQYF. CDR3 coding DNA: TGTGCCAGCAGCGGGACAGGGCACTCCTACGAGCAGTACTTC. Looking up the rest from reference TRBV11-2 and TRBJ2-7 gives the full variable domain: EAGVAQSPRYKIIEKRQSVAFWCNPISGHATLYWYQQILGQGPKLLIQFQNNGVVDDSQLPKDRFSAERLKGVDSTLKIQPAKLEDSAVYLCASSGTGHSYEQYFGPGTRLTVT.

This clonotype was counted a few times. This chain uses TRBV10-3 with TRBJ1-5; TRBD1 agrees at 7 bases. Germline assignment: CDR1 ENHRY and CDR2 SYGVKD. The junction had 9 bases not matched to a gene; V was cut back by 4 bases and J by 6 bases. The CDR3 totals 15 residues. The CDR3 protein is CAISVTGQEGQPQHF. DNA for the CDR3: TGTGCCATCAGTGTAACCGGACAGGAAGGTCAGCCCCAGCATTTT.

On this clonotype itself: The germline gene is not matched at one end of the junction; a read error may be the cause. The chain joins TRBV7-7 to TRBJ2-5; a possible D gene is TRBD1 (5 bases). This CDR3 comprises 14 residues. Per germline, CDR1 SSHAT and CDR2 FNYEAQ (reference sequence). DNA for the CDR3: TGTGCTAGCAGCCGACAGCTACTGGACGAGACCCAGTACTTC. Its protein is CASSRQLLDETQYF.